The 10 T cell receptor beta chains below all came from one sample that was sequenced in a study of blood T cell repertoires in COVID-19. The repertoire was sequenced with immunoSEQ multiplex PCR; TCRdb's copy has only in-frame clones and lacks some. The sample lists about 250,000 clones; 65% to 90% were seen once. Material: PBMCs or T cells enriched from blood (not recorded which). The source of these receptors is a woman aged 45-59 years with acute COVID-19.

This clone showed up just a few times. The J gene is TRBJ1-1, the V gene TRBV11-2; the D gene is possibly TRBD1 (5 bases). Germline lookup yields CDR1 SGHAT and CDR2 FQNNGV. Trimming cost V 2 bases and J 4 bases, with 11 bases left between them. This CDR3 is 14 amino acids long. This CDR3 reads CASSLIGGRTEAFF. CDR3 nucleotide sequence: TGTGCCAGCAGCTTAATCGGGGGACGCACTGAAGCTTTCTTT.

This clone was observed once. This specimen includes other DNA sequences encoding the same CDR3. V gene TRBV9 combines with J gene TRBJ2-7; TRBD2 might be the D (5 bases). This CDR3 comprises 13 residues. V lost 2 bases and J 7 bases, leaving 13 bases between the germline ends. Germline V lookup: CDR1 SGDLS, CDR2 YYNGEE. CDR3 residues: CASSVGGLEEQYF. The CDR3 DNA follows: TGTGCCAGCAGCGTCGGTGGACTGGAGGAGCAGTACTTC. The entire variable domain, with the rest obtained from reference TRBV9 and TRBJ2-7, is as follows: DSGVTQTPKHLITATGQRVTLRCSPRSGDLSVYWYQQSLDQGLQFLIQYYNGEERAKGNILERFSAQQFPDLHSELNLSSLELGDSALYFCASSVGGLEEQYFGPGTRLTVT.

This chain uses TRBV7-8 with TRBJ2-1; 10 positions match TRBD1. The ends lost 4 bases at V and 4 bases at J; junction bases unmatched: 16. CDR1 is SGHVS and CDR2 is FQNEAQ in the germline V gene. The CDR3 runs 19 residues. The CDR3 DNA is TGTGCCAGCAGCTCCCCGGGACAGGGGCTTTCCCTTACTTACAATGAGCAGTTCTTC. This translates into CASSSPGQGLSLTYNEQFF.

This clone was seen only once. The chain recombines TRBV19 with TRBJ1-2; no reliable D call. CDR3 length: 13 residues. Germline CDR1 LNHDA, CDR2 SQIVND (reference sequence). V was shortened by 6 bases and J by 6 bases, with 14 bases between the two germline ends. CDR3 sequence: CASSRTVLDGYTF. In nucleotides, the CDR3 is TGTGCCAGTAGCCGAACAGTACTCGATGGCTACACCTTC.

This clone was observed once. The J gene is TRBJ1-2, the V gene TRBV14; D call uncertain. CDR1 and CDR2 from the germline V gene are SGHDN and FVKESK. Trimming cost V 7 bases and J 0 bases, with 12 bases left between them. The CDR3 covers 14 residues. CDR3 in amino acids: CASNGVGPNYGYTF. CDR3 coding DNA: TGTGCCAGCAACGGGGTAGGGCCTAACTATGGCTACACCTTC.

J is TRBJ1-2 and V is TRBV19; weak D call: TRBD1 (6 bases). The V gene lost 3 bases and the J gene lost 4 bases, with 15 bases spanning the gap. The germline gives CDR1 LNHDA, CDR2 SQIVND (reference sequence). This CDR3 is built from 15 residues. Here the CDR3 reads CASSIGHRDPYGYTF. CDR3 nucleotides: TGTGCCAGTAGTATTGGGCACAGGGATCCCTATGGCTACACCTTC.

The chain recombines TRBV7-2 with TRBJ1-2; D gene uncertain. This CDR3 comprises 13 residues. The V end lost 3 bases, the J end lost 6 bases, and 11 bases lay between the germline ends. Germline values: CDR1 SGHTA, CDR2 FQGNSA. The CDR3 DNA is TGTGCCAGCAGCTTTCGTCAAGAGAATGGCTACACCTTC. Translation gives CASSFRQENGYTF.

This clone was observed a single time. The rearrangement uses TRBV6-5 and TRBJ2-1; 12 nucleotides align to TRBD1. The germline CDR1 and CDR2 sequences are MNHEY and SVGAGI. This CDR3 is 14 amino acids long. The V and J ends lost 8 bases and 10 bases, in that order; junction bases with no gene match: 9. The CDR3 nucleotides read TGTGCCAGCTACCGGGACAGGGGGCGGGGGGAGCAGTTCTTC. Translated, it gives CASYRDRGRGEQFF.

The CDR3 region is CASRPGGSGLYGYTF. DNA of the CDR3: TGTGCCAGCAGACCCGGCGGTTCAGGGCTTTATGGCTACACCTTC. V usage is TRBV5-4 and J usage is TRBJ1-2; tentative D call: TRBD1 (5 bases). Germline V gene lookup returns CDR1 SGHNT and CDR2 YYREEE (reference sequence). The V gene lost 5 bases and the J gene lost 5 bases, with 19 bases spanning the gap. CDR3 length equals 15 residues. The whole variable domain, remainder taken from reference TRBV5-4 and TRBJ1-2, is ETGVTQSPTHLIKTRGQQVTLRCSSQSGHNTVSWYQQALGQGPQFIFQYYREEENGRGNFPPRFSGLQFPNYSSELNVNALELDDSALYLCASRPGGSGLYGYTFGSGTRLTVV.

CDR3 in DNA: TGTGCCAGCAGTGAAGCGCCTATCCACTCCTACGAGCAGTACTTC. It encodes CASSEAPIHSYEQYF. The rearrangement uses TRBV6-1 and TRBJ2-7; D call uncertain. Trimming stripped 0 bases from V and 0 bases from J, with 9 bases between. Germline V CDR1 and CDR2: MNHNS, SASEGT. This CDR3 has 15 amino acids.